These 3 T cell receptor beta chains came from one sample sequenced in a study of technical replicates of blood from a handful of donors. Sequenced by immunoSEQ multiplex PCR; TCRdb stores in-frame clones only, minus some. The sample has 74,000 or so clones, 90% to 95% seen once. Sequencing used T cells isolated from PBMCs. The receptors here all came from a human donor in good health.

This chain connects TRBV5-1 to TRBJ2-7; D is undetermined. CDR3 length: 11 residues. Per the germline V gene, CDR1 is SGHRS and CDR2 is YFSETQ. Trimming left V 2 bases short and J 5 bases short, with 5 bases between. CDR3 DNA: TGCGCCAGCAGCTTTGGCCACGAGCAGTACTTC. Its protein product is CASSFGHEQYF.

The V gene is TRBV5-4, the J gene TRBJ2-2; no reliable D call. The CDR3 runs 15 residues. CDR1 and CDR2 from the germline V gene are SGHNT and YYREEE (reference sequence). Trimming stripped 6 bases from V and 5 bases from J, with 17 bases between. The CDR3 DNA reads as TGTGCCAGCACCCGGGTGAGCGAGGCTACCGGGGAGCTGTTTTTT. Its protein product is CASTRVSEATGELFF. Full variable domain (missing parts from reference TRBV5-4 and TRBJ2-2): ETGVTQSPTHLIKTRGQQVTLRCSSQSGHNTVSWYQQALGQGPQFIFQYYREEENGRGNFPPRFSGLQFPNYSSELNVNALELDDSALYLCASTRVSEATGELFFGEGSRLTVL.

This CDR3 is CATWTFQETQYF. The CDR3 region has the DNA TGTGCCACCTGGACATTCCAAGAGACCCAGTACTTC. This rearrangement joins TRBV27 to TRBJ2-5, with D possibly being TRBD1 (5 bases). Germline CDR1 reads MNHEY; CDR2 reads SMNVEV (reference sequence). This CDR3 has 12 amino acids. With 10 bases removed from V and 1 base from J, the gap between germline ends came to 10 bases.